This T cell receptor beta chain emerged from a study of cytomegalovirus exposure and HLA in healthy donors. TCRdb's table, derived via immunoSEQ multiplex PCR, lists solely in-frame clones and lacks some. The sample holds around 75,000 clones, around four fifths seen once. Sequenced: PBMCs. The receptor comes from a man younger than 40 in good health and CMV-seronegative.

Written as DNA, the CDR3 is TGCGCCAGCAGCCGAATTGAGACCGGGCTTGGGGGCTTAACTGAAGCTTTCTTT. Amino acids: CASSRIETGLGGLTEAFF. V usage is TRBV4-1 and J usage is TRBJ1-1; maybe TRBD1 (6 bases). Trimming left V 4 bases short and J 5 bases short, with 26 bases between. The CDR3 contains 18 residues. CDR1 MGHRA and CDR2 YSYEKL come from the germline V gene.